This T cell receptor (beta chain) was identified in a study of T cell repertoires in cytomegalovirus infection. Study details: CMV infection together with matching HLA type was indicated by public TCR beta signatures. Study-wide results and caveats: The ex vivo response was dominated by HLA-C-restricted CMV-specific TCR beta clonotypes. Adding up the frequency of public TCR beta families identified people who carried CMV plus the relevant HLA.

Germline V gene lookup returns CDR1 MGHRA and CDR2 YSYEKL. The ends were cut back, 1 base at V and 5 bases at J, with 12 bases in the middle. The CDR3 length is 15 residues. MiXCR was run by TCRdb on the reads, yielding one entry per CDR3 protein. The sample shows some 57,000 distinct CDR3 sequences, around 30% of them seen only once. This clonotype was detected a few times. Its antigen is unidentified. The chain uses TRBV4-1 and TRBJ2-1; D is uncertain. Sequencing used PBMCs, sequenced either directly or after in vitro stimulation (not recorded which). The sequence derives from a human donor in good health (CMV status not recorded). Some clones in this sample may be carry-over from other donors' samples. CDR3 DNA sequence: TGCGCCAGCAGCCAAGCGATCGGGTATAACAATGAGCAGTTCTTC. Its translation: CASSQAIGYNNEQFF.